Listed below are T cell receptor beta chains from one sample, sequenced in a study of cytomegalovirus exposure and HLA in healthy donors. Data came from immunoSEQ multiplex PCR; TCRdb stores just in-frame clones and leaves some out. The table lists some 88,000 clones, 63% of them singletons. The specimen was PBMCs. The receptor set was obtained from a woman aged 30 to 39 in good health and CMV-seronegative. Each CDR3 is given without its conserved first and last residue. The order of the fields is CDR3 length, V gene, CDR3 protein.

cdr3_length: 11
v_call: TRBV18
cdr3_aa: ASSPPLVSEQF

cdr3_length: 15
v_call: TRBV14
cdr3_aa: ASSQGTGSLSGNTIY

cdr3_length: 15
v_call: TRBV18
cdr3_aa: ASSPRSGTGSYNEQF

cdr3_length: 9
v_call: TRBV5-4
cdr3_aa: ASSLLREQF

cdr3_length: 13
v_call: TRBV5-4
cdr3_aa: ASSTGQGQRYGYT

cdr3_length: 15
v_call: TRBV4-1
cdr3_aa: ASSQALGDSNTGELF

cdr3_length: 14
v_call: TRBV4-2
cdr3_aa: ASSRPGGLAGREQF

cdr3_length: 14
v_call: TRBV7-9
cdr3_aa: ASSFREGQHPNGYT

cdr3_length: 11
v_call: TRBV6-1
cdr3_aa: ASSEAAAYEQY

cdr3_length: 12
v_call: TRBV28
cdr3_aa: ASSFSGFPYEQY

cdr3_length: 12
v_call: TRBV28
cdr3_aa: ASSHRQGATEAF

cdr3_length: 12
v_call: TRBV5-4
cdr3_aa: ASSSEQGNTEAF

cdr3_length: 15
v_call: TRBV7-9
cdr3_aa: ASSLEHFYSPSYEQY

cdr3_length: 13
v_call: TRBV7-7
cdr3_aa: ASSPGTTNTGELF

cdr3_length: 14
v_call: TRBV6-1
cdr3_aa: ASSGRDRGKQETQY

cdr3_length: 12
v_call: TRBV7-2
cdr3_aa: ASSPRQGNEKLF

cdr3_length: 12
v_call: TRBV29-1
cdr3_aa: SVVPIAGMNEQF

cdr3_length: 13
v_call: TRBV5-1
cdr3_aa: ASSYQTGATGELF

cdr3_length: 13
v_call: TRBV6-1
cdr3_aa: ASSEVGTGWSPLH

cdr3_length: 13
v_call: TRBV5-8
cdr3_aa: ASNFITGSYNEQF

cdr3_length: 13
v_call: TRBV10-3
cdr3_aa: AIRGTSGRANEQF

cdr3_length: 12
v_call: TRBV4-2
cdr3_aa: ASSQVQGSYEQY

cdr3_length: 11
v_call: TRBV10-3
cdr3_aa: AISDGRAYEQY

cdr3_length: 16
v_call: TRBV15
cdr3_aa: ATSREGSPGGYSYEQY

cdr3_length: 13
v_call: TRBV4-2
cdr3_aa: ASSLRDSGLGTQY

cdr3_length: 13
v_call: TRBV9
cdr3_aa: ASSVVAGVTDTQY

cdr3_length: 13
v_call: TRBV10-3
cdr3_aa: AISDGFGGGQPQH

cdr3_length: 13
v_call: TRBV9
cdr3_aa: ASSVRVTGSFGYT

cdr3_length: 18
v_call: TRBV6-7
cdr3_aa: ASSYLHKEGQQGIQETQY

cdr3_length: 12
v_call: TRBV4-1
cdr3_aa: ASSQRLITGEQY

cdr3_length: 13
v_call: TRBV2
cdr3_aa: ASSEGAGRNQPQH

cdr3_length: 15
v_call: TRBV7-7
cdr3_aa: ASSLGDRGGYQETQY

cdr3_length: 11
v_call: TRBV6-6
cdr3_aa: ASSYGRAYEQY

cdr3_length: 13
v_call: TRBV6-6
cdr3_aa: ASSYRGFSNQPQH

cdr3_length: 8
v_call: TRBV6-8
cdr3_aa: AGGGHEQY

cdr3_length: 9
v_call: TRBV27
cdr3_aa: ASSHNYEQY

cdr3_length: 11
v_call: TRBV29-1
cdr3_aa: SVETGMNTEAF